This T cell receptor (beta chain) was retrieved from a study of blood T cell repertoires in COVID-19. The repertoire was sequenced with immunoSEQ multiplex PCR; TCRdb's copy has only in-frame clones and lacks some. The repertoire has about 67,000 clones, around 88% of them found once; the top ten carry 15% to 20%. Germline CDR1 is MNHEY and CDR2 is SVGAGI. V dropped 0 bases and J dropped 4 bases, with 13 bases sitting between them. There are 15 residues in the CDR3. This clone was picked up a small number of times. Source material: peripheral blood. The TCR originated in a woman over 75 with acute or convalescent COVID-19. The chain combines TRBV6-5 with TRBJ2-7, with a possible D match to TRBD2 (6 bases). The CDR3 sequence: CASSYSTQGGYEQYF. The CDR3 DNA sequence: TGTGCCAGCAGTTACTCGACCCAGGGAGGTTACGAGCAGTACTTC.